The clone carrying this T cell receptor (beta chain) is a singleton in its sample. Its antigen is currently unknown. Germline V CDR1 and CDR2: LNHDA, SQIVND (reference sequence). Unmatched junction bases numbered 11, after V lost 0 bases and J lost 13 bases. The CDR3 runs to 15 residues. This sample is part of a study of cytomegalovirus exposure and HLA in healthy donors. 60 Vbeta and 13 Jbeta primers were used in PCR. TCRdb's copy holds only in-frame clones and misses some; the assay was immunoSEQ multiplex PCR. This sample yields roughly 140,000 clones, of which 60% to 80% are seen a single time; 0.5% to 0.85% belongs to the top ten. Overall study results and limits: What a later analysis showed was that several of the most significant clusters appeared linked to common viral pathogens. Later, an analysis showed that TCR beta chains associated with HLA were more clonally expanded than others that were equally common. Reports indicate that TCR beta sequences accurately predicted the HLA-A and HLA-B alleles of most subjects.

The sample consisted of PBMCs. The gene calls are TRBV19 and TRBJ1-2; 10 nucleotides line up with TRBD1. The receptor was isolated from a male donor in good health and CMV-seronegative. The CDR3 nucleotides read TGTGCCAGTAGTATAGATCTTCGACAGGGGGCAAGAGGCACCTTC. Protein: CASSIDLRQGARGTF.